These 22 T cell receptor beta chains were sequenced from one sample in a study of cytomegalovirus exposure and HLA in healthy donors. Both 60 Vbeta primers and 13 Jbeta primers went into the PCR. The table came from immunoSEQ multiplex PCR; TCRdb's copy has only in-frame clones and leaves some out. Of about 160,000 clones detected, about 81% appear once; the ten largest clones hold less than 1%. Sequenced sample: PBMCs. The receptors originated from a girl aged 2-10 years in good health and CMV-seropositive.

This chain uses TRBV21-1 with TRBJ1-5; the table assigns TRBD1, which was not confirmed against the DNA. TRBV21-1 corresponds to a pseudogene. CDR3 length: 21 amino acids. The CDR3 is CASSHRPRDRGPSYRNQPQHF. The CDR3 DNA sequence: TGTGCCAGCAGCCACAGACCAAGAGACAGGGGGCCCTCGTATCGCAATCAGCCCCAGCATTTT.

The chain recombines TRBV6-4 with TRBJ1-2, with D uncertain. Germline CDR1 reads MRHNA; CDR2 reads SNTAGT. V was shortened by 3 bases and J by 6 bases, with 11 bases between the two germline ends. The CDR3 has 13 amino acids. Here the CDR3 DNA reads TGTGCCAGCAGTGATCGTGCACACGATGGCTACACCTTC. Encoded protein: CASSDRAHDGYTF.

The CDR3 DNA is TGTGCCAGTAGTACAACAGGGGCTGGTCAGCCCCAGCATTTT. It is translated as CASSTTGAGQPQHF. This rearrangement joins TRBV19 to TRBJ1-5; 7 bases fit TRBD1. CDR3 length equals 14 residues. V lost 4 bases to trimming and J lost 6 bases; unmatched junction nucleotides: 6. Germline CDR1 LNHDA, CDR2 SQIVND (reference sequence).

This chain links TRBV30 with TRBJ2-5, with 10 nucleotides matching TRBD1. The CDR3 is 15 amino acids. V trimming: 5 bases; J trimming: 6 bases; junction bases outside the gene matches: 12. CDR1 and CDR2 from the germline V gene are GTSNPN and SVGIG (reference sequence). CDR3 in DNA: TGTGCCTGGGCCTCGGACAGGGGGGGCCTGCAGACCCAGTACTTC. Protein product: CAWASDRGGLQTQYF. Using reference TRBV30 and TRBJ2-5 for the parts outside the CDR3, the full variable domain is SQTIHQWPATLVQPVGSPLSLECTVEGTSNPNLYWYRQAAGRGLQLLFYSVGIGQISSEVPQNLSASRPQDRQFILSSKKLLLSDSGFYLCAWASDRGGLQTQYFGPGTRLLVL.

This chain connects TRBV2 to TRBJ2-7; perhaps TRBD2 as D (5 bases). The germline V gene has CDR1 SNHLY and CDR2 FYNNEI. This CDR3 comprises 16 residues. The V end was cut by 5 bases, the J end by 6 bases, with 23 bases between. This CDR3 is CASSRTDARLSREQYF. The CDR3 nucleotides read TGTGCCAGCAGTCGGACTGATGCCCGGTTATCTCGCGAGCAGTACTTC.

This clone occurred a few times. V and J are TRBV27 and TRBJ2-5, with D unclear. The germline CDR1 and CDR2 sequences are MNHEY and SMNVEV (reference sequence). V lost 5 bases to trimming and J lost 1 base, with 8 bases between them. The CDR3 runs to 13 residues. The CDR3: CASSPPSQETQYF. For the CDR3, the DNA is TGTGCCAGCAGTCCTCCCTCCCAAGAGACCCAGTACTTC.

The J gene is TRBJ2-5, the V gene TRBV2; unclear D gene. The length of the CDR3 is 11 residues. Trimming took off 4 bases at V and 5 bases at J, with 5 bases between the two ends. Germline V gives CDR1 SNHLY, CDR2 FYNNEI. The CDR3 bases are TGTGCCAGCAGTGTCTCCGAGACCCAGTACTTC. Protein: CASSVSETQYF.

V and J are TRBV27 and TRBJ2-1; 11 positions agree with TRBD2. V was pared by 6 bases and J by 8 bases, with 15 bases of the junction left unmatched. The germline V gene encodes CDR1 MNHEY and CDR2 SMNVEV (reference sequence). The CDR3 is 17 residues long. The CDR3 coding sequence is TGTGCCAGCAGGTTAGGGACTAGCGGCCAATTTTTGGATGAGCAGTTCTTC. This gives the protein CASRLGTSGQFLDEQFF.

This clone was recorded once. The chain links TRBV10-1 to TRBJ2-3; TRBD2 matches at 8 bases. Germline V gene data show CDR1 as WNHNN and CDR2 as SYGVQD (reference sequence). J gave up 0 bases and V 6 bases, and 11 bases lay outside the gene matches. The CDR3 extends over 17 amino acids. The CDR3, as DNA: TGCGCCAGCAGCCGGGGGACTAGACGAACTAGCACAGATACGCAGTATTTT. Protein sequence: CASSRGTRRTSTDTQYF.

The J gene is TRBJ1-2, the V gene TRBV21-1; TRBD1, the table's D call, lacks a check against the DNA. TRBV21-1 is a pseudogene segment. The CDR3 runs to 16 residues. The CDR3 spells CASSKSGRQGADGYTF. The CDR3 region has the DNA TGTGCCAGCAGCAAAAGTGGGAGACAGGGGGCGGATGGCTACACCTTC.

The chain couples TRBV27 to TRBJ2-3; 10 bases map to TRBD2. This CDR3 comprises 15 residues. V trimming: 8 bases; J trimming: 1 base; junction bases outside the gene matches: 6. CDR1 MNHEY and CDR2 SMNVEV come from the germline V gene (reference sequence). Written as DNA, the CDR3 is TGTGCCAGCGGACCCGGGACTAGCGGCACAGATACGCAGTATTTT. This gives the protein CASGPGTSGTDTQYF.

This clone was detected only a few times. V usage is TRBV19 and J usage is TRBJ2-3, with a possible D match to TRBD1 (6 bases). Germline V lookup: CDR1 LNHDA, CDR2 SQIVND (reference sequence). The CDR3 has 15 amino acids. Trimming shortened V by 4 bases and J by 0 bases, and 11 bases separated the two germline ends. The CDR3 region has the DNA TGTGCCAGTAGTACATGGACAGCTAGCACAGATACGCAGTATTTT. Its translation is CASSTWTASTDTQYF.

The chain links TRBV30 to TRBJ2-2, with D maybe TRBD1 (6 bases). The germline V gene encodes CDR1 GTSNPN and CDR2 SVGIG (reference sequence). The CDR3 has 13 residues. Between the trimmed V and J ends, which lost 4 bases and 3 bases, there was a span of 9 bases. CDR3 nucleotides: TGTGCCTGGATGGACAGATACACCGGGGAGCTGTTTTTT. Residues: CAWMDRYTGELFF.

The chain combines TRBV6-5 with TRBJ2-5; 13 positions agree with TRBD2. Trimming took 6 bases from V and 5 from J; bases not matched to a gene: 0. CDR3 length: 13 residues. Germline assignment: CDR1 MNHEY and CDR2 SVGAGI. The CDR3 coding sequence is TGTGCCAGCAGACTAGCGGGAGGGGAGACCCAGTACTTC. Amino acids: CASRLAGGETQYF.

The genes are TRBV5-5 and TRBJ1-2; TRBD1 agrees at 10 bases. J was trimmed by 6 bases and V by 2 bases; bases with no gene match: 1. Germline V gives CDR1 SGHKS, CDR2 YYEKEE (reference sequence). The CDR3 consists of 13 residues. The CDR3 nucleotides read TGTGCCAGCAGCTTCGGGACAGGGGATGGCTACACCTTC. Translated: CASSFGTGDGYTF.

The chain uses TRBV6-1 and TRBJ2-7; TRBD2 agrees at 7 bases. Trimming took 8 bases from V and 6 from J; bases not matched to a gene: 13. CDR1 is MNHNS and CDR2 is SASEGT in the germline V gene. CDR3 size: 14 residues. The DNA of the CDR3 is TGTGCCAGCCACGTTGGGGCGGGAGCAGGCGAGCAGTACTTC. Its protein is CASHVGAGAGEQYF.

This sequence joins TRBV5-7 and TRBJ2-3; 12 nucleotides align to TRBD2. TRBV5-7 is recorded as an ORF, its role being uncertain. The CDR3 loop spans 17 amino acids. Losses at the gene ends were 4 bases for V and 6 bases for J; bases not matched to a gene: 12. The CDR3 loop is CASSRIKTSGSLDTQYF. CDR3 sequence (DNA): TGTGCCAGCAGCCGAATCAAGACTAGCGGGAGTTTGGATACGCAGTATTTT.

The J gene is TRBJ2-7, the V gene TRBV10-2; 9 nucleotides agree with TRBD1. Germline V gives CDR1 WSHSY, CDR2 SAAADI. The CDR3 runs 15 residues. J was trimmed by 5 bases and V by 7 bases; bases with no gene match: 12. The CDR3: CASTTTGGALDEQYF. The DNA for the CDR3 is TGCGCCAGCACTACCACAGGGGGCGCTTTAGACGAGCAGTACTTC.

The rearrangement uses TRBV18 and TRBJ2-7; tentative D call: TRBD2 (5 bases). The CDR3 loop spans 16 amino acids. Germline values: CDR1 KGHSH, CDR2 LQKENI. Trimming left V 4 bases short and J 1 base short, with 17 bases between. The CDR3 sequence: CASSQPPGYGSYEQYF. In DNA, the CDR3 is TGTGCCAGCTCACAACCACCGGGGTATGGATCCTACGAGCAGTACTTC.

The V gene is TRBV7-3, the J gene TRBJ1-1, with TRBD1 matching over 8 bases. CDR3 length equals 14 residues. Germline V gene sequence: CDR1 SGHTA, CDR2 FQGTGA. Trimming cost V 3 bases and J 5 bases; bases outside gene matches: 5. The CDR3 coding sequence is TGTGCCAGCAGCTTCCAGGGGGCGGGTACTGAAGCTTTCTTT. Residues: CASSFQGAGTEAFF.

J is TRBJ1-5 and V is TRBV4-2; tentatively, D is TRBD1 (5 bases). V dropped 3 bases and J dropped 2 bases, with 14 bases sitting between them. Germline CDR1 reads LGHNA; CDR2 reads YNFKEQ. The CDR3 consists of 16 residues. This chain's CDR3 is CASSQARGGGNQPQHF. CDR3 DNA: TGTGCCAGCAGCCAGGCCCGGGGGGGTGGCAATCAGCCCCAGCATTTT.

The chain joins TRBV4-1 to TRBJ2-3; unclear D gene. V lost 0 bases to trimming and J lost 5 bases, with 12 bases between them. CDR1 MGHRA and CDR2 YSYEKL come from the germline V gene. The CDR3 sequence is 15 residues long. The CDR3 nucleotides read TGCGCCAGCAGCCAAGACCGTGGGCAAGGAGATACGCAGTATTTT. Amino acid sequence: CASSQDRGQGDTQYF.